One sample yielded the 30 T cell receptor beta chains listed below, sequenced in a study of shared clonotypes between healthy human individuals. Measured with immunoSEQ multiplex PCR; TCRdb has only the in-frame clones, and not every one. The table has roughly 120,000 clones, about 63% seen once; the top ten hold around 24%. The specimen was memory CD8+ T cells sorted from blood. Subset noted: CD45RO+ cells pooled with CCR7-negative TemRA cells. These receptors were taken from a woman in her thirties in good health.

The CDR3 sequence is CASRNRGNYEQYF. The CDR3 bases are TGTGCCAGCAGAAACAGGGGCAACTACGAGCAGTACTTC. The chain carries TRBV7-8 and TRBJ2-7; TRBD1 agrees at 7 bases. This CDR3 has 13 residues. The ends lost 6 bases at V and 3 bases at J; junction bases unmatched: 5. Germline CDR1 is SGHVS and CDR2 is FQNEAQ.

This clone was seen only once. The rearrangement links TRBV5-1 to TRBJ2-5, with 11 positions matching TRBD2. V was pared by 2 bases and J by 4 bases, with 4 bases of the junction left unmatched. The CDR3 totals 15 residues. Germline CDR1 is SGHRS and CDR2 is YFSETQ. This CDR3 is CASSLQGTSGETQYF. The DNA for the CDR3 is TGCGCCAGCAGCTTACAAGGGACTAGCGGAGAGACCCAGTACTTC.

The rearrangement links TRBV4-1 to TRBJ2-4; D tentatively fits TRBD1 or TRBD2 (5 bases each). V was cut by 0 bases and J by 5 bases, with 17 bases left in between. Germline-derived CDR1 and CDR2 are MGHRA and YSYEKL. This CDR3 is built from 17 residues. DNA for the CDR3: TGCGCCAGCAGCCAAGATCGGGTGGTCCTGGGGGAAAACATTCAGTACTTC. Its protein is CASSQDRVVLGENIQYF.

This clone has only a few counts. V and J are TRBV5-1 and TRBJ2-2, with TRBD2 matching 7 bases. The CDR3 length is 18 residues. The V gene end was trimmed by 4 bases and the J gene end by 0 bases; junction bases not matched to a gene: 12. Looked up from germline, CDR1 is SGHRS and CDR2 is YFSETQ. The CDR3 here is CASSQRDLTNSNTGELFF. The CDR3 coding sequence is TGCGCCAGCAGCCAGCGGGACTTAACCAATTCGAACACCGGGGAGCTGTTTTTT.

The chain uses TRBV7-8 and TRBJ1-1; D is undetermined. The V gene lost 1 base and the J gene lost 7 bases, with 10 bases spanning the gap. There are 13 residues in the CDR3. Germline V gene lookup returns CDR1 SGHVS and CDR2 FQNEAQ. CDR3 coding DNA: TGTGCCAGCAGCTTAGAGCAAGGGTATGAAGCTTTCTTT. Protein product: CASSLEQGYEAFF.

The chain carries TRBV4-2 and TRBJ2-7, with D hard to call. The CDR3 consists of 16 residues. V lost 5 bases and J lost 4, with 21 bases in between. Germline V gene sequence: CDR1 LGHNA, CDR2 YNFKEQ. CDR3 nucleotides: TGTGCCAGCAGCTATCGGTGGAGTCCCCCTCATTACGAGCAGTACTTC. It is translated as CASSYRWSPPHYEQYF.

Ten or more counts support this clone. This chain links TRBV2 with TRBJ2-7, with D possibly matching TRBD2 (5 bases). In germline, CDR1 is SNHLY, CDR2 FYNNEI. This CDR3 region has 13 residues. Trimming pared 11 bases from V and 2 bases from J, leaving 16 bases between. In DNA, the CDR3 is TGTGCCGTCAAGGGAGCAGGAACCTACGAGCAGTACTTC. Translating it yields CAVKGAGTYEQYF.

The sample holds a few counts of this clone. The gene calls are TRBV27 and TRBJ2-1; TRBD1 agrees at 11 bases. Germline assignment: CDR1 MNHEY and CDR2 SMNVEV (reference sequence). The ends lost 6 bases at V and 6 bases at J; junction bases unmatched: 4. The CDR3 loop spans 14 amino acids. CDR3 in DNA: TGTGCCAGCAGCGGACAGGGGGCGCGCAATGAGCAGTTCTTC. It encodes CASSGQGARNEQFF.

V and J are TRBV7-6 and TRBJ2-3, with 9 bases that match TRBD2. The J segment lost 4 bases and the V segment lost 5 bases, leaving 4 bases of the junction unmatched. The germline V gene encodes CDR1 SGHVS and CDR2 FNYEAQ. This CDR3 has 14 amino acids. The DNA for the CDR3 is TGTGCCAGCAGCGGTGGGACTAGCTCAGATACGCAGTATTTT. Its translation is CASSGGTSSDTQYF.

The rearrangement uses TRBV2 and TRBJ1-5; D gene uncertain. The germline gives CDR1 SNHLY, CDR2 FYNNEI. The CDR3 has 13 amino acids. V was trimmed by 2 bases and J by 6 bases, leaving 8 bases between them. The CDR3 is CASSEPVGQPQHF. In DNA form, the CDR3 reads TGTGCCAGCAGTGAACCCGTAGGTCAGCCCCAGCATTTT.

In DNA form, the CDR3 reads TGTGCCAGCAGCCGATCGACTATTCCCCTCGAGCAGTACTTC. Protein: CASSRSTIPLEQYF. V and J are TRBV27 and TRBJ2-7, with D possibly matching TRBD2 (5 bases). This CDR3 is built from 14 residues. The V gene lost 6 bases and the J gene lost 6 bases, with 18 bases spanning the gap. Per the germline V gene, CDR1 is MNHEY and CDR2 is SMNVEV (reference sequence).

This clone occurred once. V usage is TRBV10-3 and J usage is TRBJ1-2, with 9 bases aligning to TRBD1. The CDR3 contains 14 residues. CDR1 is ENHRY and CDR2 is SYGVKD in the germline V gene. Germline trimming cut 8 bases from V and 6 bases from J; bases unmatched to any gene: 10. The CDR3 sequence is CAIRTGTGRDGYTF. The CDR3 region has the DNA TGTGCCATCCGGACCGGGACAGGGAGGGATGGCTACACCTTC.

This chain joins TRBV7-3 and TRBJ2-1; 10 nucleotides line up with TRBD1. The CDR3 is made up of 16 amino acids. In germline, CDR1 is SGHTA, CDR2 FQGTGA. The ends lost 5 bases at V and 3 bases at J; junction bases unmatched: 7. The CDR3 region is CASSPRQGANYNEQFF. The CDR3 coding sequence is TGTGCCAGCAGCCCCCGACAGGGGGCGAACTACAATGAGCAGTTCTTC.

The rearrangement links TRBV4-1 to TRBJ2-5, with D perhaps matching TRBD1 (5 bases). The J call may be incorrect, as the DNA end agrees better with TRBJ2-7. From germline, CDR1 is MGHRA and CDR2 YSYEKL. The CDR3 covers 15 residues. The CDR3 is CASSQDRGGPYEQYF. CDR3 DNA sequence: TGCGCCAGCAGCCAAGATAGGGGCGGACCCTACGAGCAGTACTTC.

The chain uses TRBV18 and TRBJ2-1, with 10 bases matching TRBD1. J gave up 8 bases and V 5 bases, and 12 bases lay outside the gene matches. The CDR3 is made up of 16 amino acids. The germline V gene has CDR1 KGHSH and CDR2 LQKENI. DNA of the CDR3: TGTGCCAGCTCAGGTTTTGACAGGGGGCTTTTCGATGAGCAGTTCTTC. Translated, it gives CASSGFDRGLFDEQFF.

This clone was seen a few times. The chain combines TRBV5-1 with TRBJ2-3; D uncertain. The CDR3 covers 14 residues. Germline CDR1 reads SGHRS; CDR2 reads YFSETQ. The V end lost 0 bases, the J end lost 3 bases, and 8 bases lay between the germline ends. This chain's CDR3 is CASSLVLGTDTQYF. The CDR3 region has the DNA TGCGCCAGCAGCTTGGTTTTAGGTACAGATACGCAGTATTTT.

This chain connects TRBV7-9 to TRBJ1-1, with D hard to call. Germline CDR1 is SEHNR and CDR2 is FQNEAQ (reference sequence). The CDR3 is 14 residues long. V was trimmed by 1 base and J by 0 bases, leaving 6 bases between them. CDR3 loop: CASSLEGMNTEAFF. The CDR3 nucleotides read TGTGCCAGCAGCTTAGAAGGAATGAACACTGAAGCTTTCTTT.

In DNA, the CDR3 is TGTGCCAGCGCAAAACCAGGGGCTAGCTGGACTAGCTCCTACGAGCAGTACTTC. It codes for CASAKPGASWTSSYEQYF. The rearrangement uses TRBV13 and TRBJ2-7, with D possibly TRBD2 on 7 matching bases. V was shortened by 8 bases and J by 0 bases, with 26 bases between the two germline ends. This CDR3 spans 18 amino acids. Germline CDR1 and CDR2: PRHDT and FYEKMQ (reference sequence).

A single count supports this clone. V is TRBV7-6 and J is TRBJ2-7; D remains ambiguous. Germline CDR1 and CDR2: SGHVS and FNYEAQ. CDR3 length equals 13 residues. The ends were cut back, 1 base at V and 6 bases at J, with 10 bases in the middle. The CDR3 sequence: CASSLETSSEQYF. DNA for the CDR3: TGTGCCAGCAGCTTAGAGACCAGTTCCGAGCAGTACTTC.

CDR3 in amino acids: CASRAGYGANVLTF. The CDR3 bases are TGTGCCAGCAGGGCAGGGTACGGGGCCAACGTCCTGACTTTC. The rearrangement joins TRBV28 to TRBJ2-6, with TRBD1 as a possible D gene (5 bases). CDR3 size: 14 residues. Germline V gene data show CDR1 as MDHEN and CDR2 as SYDVKM. Trimming pared 6 bases from V and 4 bases from J, leaving 10 bases between.

The chain combines TRBV7-2 with TRBJ1-5, with D maybe TRBD1 (6 bases). V was clipped by 4 bases and J by 0 bases, with 16 bases between them. The CDR3 loop spans 17 amino acids. Germline CDR1 and CDR2: SGHTA and FQGNSA. CDR3 protein: CASSSERTVYSNQPQHF. CDR3 coding DNA: TGTGCCAGCAGCTCGGAACGGACAGTTTATAGCAATCAGCCCCAGCATTTT.

The gene calls are TRBV2 and TRBJ2-7, with TRBD2 matching over 10 bases. Germline V gene data show CDR1 as SNHLY and CDR2 as FYNNEI. V dropped 6 bases and J dropped 3; count of bases not matched to a gene: 11. This CDR3 is 16 amino acids long. The CDR3 loop reads CASRSGPRTSGYEQYF. CDR3 DNA sequence: TGTGCCAGCAGATCAGGGCCAAGGACTAGCGGCTACGAGCAGTACTTC. Full variable domain (rest looked up from reference TRBV2 and TRBJ2-7): EPEVTQTPSHQVTQMGQEVILRCVPISNHLYFYWYRQILGQKVEFLVSFYNNEISEKSEIFDDQFSVERPDGSNFTLKIRSTKLEDSAMYFCASRSGPRTSGYEQYFGPGTRLTVT.

The chain recombines TRBV27 with TRBJ1-3, with 7 bases aligning to TRBD1. CDR3 length: 16 residues. V shed 5 bases, J shed 4 bases, and the junction held 11 bases outside the gene matches. CDR1 is MNHEY and CDR2 is SMNVEV in the germline V gene (reference sequence). The CDR3 DNA is TGTGCCAGCAGTGGCAGTGCGACAGGGCTGGGAAACACCATATATTTT. It specifies CASSGSATGLGNTIYF.

The chain carries TRBV11-3 and TRBJ2-2, with 8 nucleotides matching TRBD1. In germline, CDR1 is SGHNT, CDR2 YENEEA. Unmatched junction bases numbered 8, after V lost 0 bases and J lost 5 bases. The CDR3 spans 17 residues. In DNA form, the CDR3 reads TGTGCCAGCAGCTTAGATGGCAGGGGGCGATATACCGGGGAGCTGTTTTTT. Its translation is CASSLDGRGRYTGELFF.

This sequence joins TRBV29-1 and TRBJ2-7; TRBD1 matches 8 bases. CDR1 and CDR2 from the germline V gene are SQVTM and ANQGSEA. The CDR3 has 12 residues. With 4 bases clipped from V and 6 bases from J, the junction kept 5 bases outside the gene matches. The CDR3 here is CSVGSGGSEQYF. CDR3 nucleotide sequence: TGCAGCGTTGGGTCAGGGGGCTCCGAGCAGTACTTC.

In regard to this clone: Other DNA sequences in this sample translate to the same CDR3. The rearrangement joins TRBV28 to TRBJ1-5; D is ambiguous. Trimming cost V 3 bases and J 1 base, with 7 bases left between them. Germline CDR1 reads MDHEN; CDR2 reads SYDVKM. The CDR3 totals 14 residues. CDR3 sequence reads: CASSFQISNQPQHF. The CDR3, as DNA: TGTGCCAGCAGTTTTCAGATCAGCAATCAGCCCCAGCATTTT.

This clone was detected once. It is likely a read error: a sequence one base away is far more abundant. The sample contains more than one DNA sequence encoding this CDR3. This chain connects TRBV25-1 to TRBJ2-7; the match to TRBD2 covers 10 bases. V trimming: 2 bases; J trimming: 1 base; junction bases outside the gene matches: 2. The germline V gene encodes CDR1 MGHDK and CDR2 SYGVNS. The CDR3 length is 15 residues. The CDR3 loop is CASSEEAGGSYEQYF. DNA of the CDR3: TGTGCCAGCAGTGAAGAAGCGGGGGGGTCCTACGAGCAGTACTTC.

The V call is TRBV10-2, the J call TRBJ2-7, with D perhaps TRBD1 (8 bases). This CDR3 spans 13 amino acids. Germline values: CDR1 WSHSY, CDR2 SAAADI. Trimming pared 5 bases from V and 4 bases from J, leaving 12 bases between. This CDR3 is CASSLQGGYEQYF. In nucleotides, the CDR3 is TGCGCCAGCAGTTTACAGGGGGGGTACGAGCAGTACTTC.

This CDR3 is CASSEIGRFYGYTF. For the CDR3, the DNA is TGTGCCAGCAGTGAAATCGGCAGATTTTATGGCTACACCTTC. The chain carries TRBV6-1 and TRBJ1-2; D remains ambiguous. Germline CDR1 is MNHNS and CDR2 is SASEGT. Between the trimmed V and J ends, which lost 2 bases and 5 bases, there was a span of 12 bases. The CDR3 runs to 14 residues.

This sequence joins TRBV5-1 and TRBJ2-1, with D maybe TRBD2 (5 bases). The CDR3 has 12 amino acids. Trimming removed 4 bases at V and 3 bases at J, with 5 bases between. From germline, CDR1 is SGHRS and CDR2 YFSETQ. The CDR3 reads CASSRDYNEQFF. CDR3 in DNA: TGCGCCAGCAGCCGGGACTACAATGAGCAGTTCTTC. The whole variable domain, filled in from reference TRBV5-1 and TRBJ2-1, reads KAGVTQTPRYLIKTRGQQVTLSCSPISGHRSVSWYQQTPGQGLQFLFEYFSETQRNKGNFPGRFSGRQFSNSRSEMNVSTLELGDSALYLCASSRDYNEQFFGPGTRLTVL.